The rows below give T cell receptor beta chains drawn from one sample of a study of TIL therapy for anti-PD-1-resistant metastatic lung cancer. Some clones are missing from TCRdb's copy, which holds only in-frame ones; the method was immunoSEQ multiplex PCR. In the table there are about 45,000 clones, 65% to 80% of which are singletons. This specimen was blood, taken at baseline. The receptors here all came from a man aged 65 to 85 with non-small cell lung cancer. CDR3s include the opening cysteine and the closing phenylalanine or tryptophan. Fields, in order: J gene, V gene, clone size, D gene, CDR3 DNA, CDR3 protein. The D gene is left open where the match is weak. The size entry is marked missing in some rows and otherwise reads once, few, many or a size class.

>TRBJ2-1|TRBV9|NA|NA
TGTGCCAGCAGTGTCGGACCTCAAAATGAGCAGTTCTTC
CASSVGPQNEQFF
>TRBJ2-7|TRBV5-1|few|TRBD1
TGCGCCAGCAGCTTGGCCGCCGGGACAGGATCGCACGAGCAGTACTTC
CASSLAAGTGSHEQYF
>TRBJ2-2|TRBV14|NA|TRBD2
TGTGCCAGCAGCCAAGTTGCGGGAGGGCCAGTCGGGGAGCTGTTTTTT
CASSQVAGGPVGELFF
>TRBJ2-3|TRBV25-1|NA|TRBD2
TGTGCCAGCAGTGCCCCTAGGGGGGGCGGGAGGGCGGATACGCAGTATTTT
CASSAPRGGGRADTQYF
>TRBJ2-1|TRBV5-1|NA|NA
TGCGCCAGCAGCTTGGCCACAGGGTTGAACAATGAGCAGTTCTTC
CASSLATGLNNEQFF
>TRBJ2-5|TRBV5-1|NA|TRBD2
TGCGCCAGCAGCCTACATGGGACTAGCGTACAAGAGACCCAGTACTTC
CASSLHGTSVQETQYF
>TRBJ2-1|TRBV9|NA|TRBD2
TGTGCCAGCAGCGTCGGTAGCACTAGCGGGTTTTACAATGAGCAGTTCTTC
CASSVGSTSGFYNEQFF
>TRBJ2-2|TRBV28|few|NA
TGTGCCAGCAGCCCCGCGGACCAGAACACCGGGGAGCTGTTTTTT
CASSPADQNTGELFF
>TRBJ2-1|TRBV4-3|NA|TRBD2
TGCGCCAGCAGCCAAGAATCAGCGGGAAGGCGGGGTGAGCAGTTCTTC
CASSQESAGRRGEQFF
>TRBJ2-6|TRBV18|NA|NA
TGTGCCAGCTCACCATTGGGGGAACTTGGTATCAACGTCCTGACTTTC
CASSPLGELGINVLTF
>TRBJ1-1|TRBV9|few|NA
TGTGCCAGCAGCGTAGCAGGGCAGAACACTGAAGCTTTCTTT
CASSVAGQNTEAFF
>TRBJ2-7|TRBV6-5|once|TRBD1
TGTGCCAGCAGCTGGACAGGGTACGAGCAGTACTTC
CASSWTGYEQYF
>TRBJ2-1|TRBV11-3|once|NA
TGTGCCAGCAGCTTAGTTAGCTCAGCTCGTGAGCAGTTCTTC
CASSLVSSAREQFF
>TRBJ2-1|TRBV7-2|NA|TRBD1
TGTGCCAGCAGCTACAGGGGTTCTAATTTTGATGAGCAGTTCTTC
CASSYRGSNFDEQFF